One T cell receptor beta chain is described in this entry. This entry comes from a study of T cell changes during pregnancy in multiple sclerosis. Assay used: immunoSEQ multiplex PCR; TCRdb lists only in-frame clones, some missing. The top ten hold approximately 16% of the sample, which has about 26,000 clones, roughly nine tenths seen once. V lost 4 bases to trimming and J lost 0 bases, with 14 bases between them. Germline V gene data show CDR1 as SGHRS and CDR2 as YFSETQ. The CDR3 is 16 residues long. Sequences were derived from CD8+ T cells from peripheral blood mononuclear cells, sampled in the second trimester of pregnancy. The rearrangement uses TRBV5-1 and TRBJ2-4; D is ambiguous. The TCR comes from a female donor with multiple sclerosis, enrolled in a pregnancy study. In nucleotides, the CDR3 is TGCGCCAGCAGCGCAGAATCTGGCATAGCCAAAAACATTCAGTACTTC. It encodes CASSAESGIAKNIQYF. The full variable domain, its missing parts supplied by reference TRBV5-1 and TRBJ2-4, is KAGVTQTPRYLIKTRGQQVTLSCSPISGHRSVSWYQQTPGQGLQFLFEYFSETQRNKGNFPGRFSGRQFSNSRSEMNVSTLELGDSALYLCASSAESGIAKNIQYFGAGTRLSVL.